The 11 T cell receptor beta chains reported below all come from one sample, sequenced in a study of graft-versus-host responses after intestinal transplantation. Their antigens are not known. Repertoires were generated with immunoSEQ multiplex PCR, while TCRdb's copy carries only in-frame clones and drops some. This table has tens of thousands of clones, 90% appearing once. Sequences were derived from unstimulated CD8+ T cells sorted from spleen or lymph node cells, sampled before transplant. The receptors here all came from a human donor who was the organ donor for an intestinal transplant.

The J gene is TRBJ2-2, the V gene TRBV9; the match to TRBD1 covers 7 bases. CDR3 length equals 15 residues. The V segment lost 2 bases and the J segment 0 bases; nucleotides outside the gene matches: 1. CDR1 and CDR2 (germline): SGDLS, YYNGEE. The DNA of the CDR3 is TGTGCCAGCAGCGTGGGACAGACGAACACCGGGGAGCTGTTTTTT. Protein product: CASSVGQTNTGELFF. Based on the CDR3 plus reference TRBV9 and TRBJ2-2, the full variable domain is DSGVTQTPKHLITATGQRVTLRCSPRSGDLSVYWYQQSLDQGLQFLIQYYNGEERAKGNILERFSAQQFPDLHSELNLSSLELGDSALYFCASSVGQTNTGELFFGEGSRLTVL.

DNA of the CDR3: TGTGCCAGCAGTGACAAGGCAGGGAACTATGGCTACACCTTC. It codes for CASSDKAGNYGYTF. V and J are TRBV6-4 and TRBJ1-2, with D possibly TRBD1 on 5 matching bases. Trimming stripped 2 bases from V and 2 bases from J, with 9 bases between. Germline-derived CDR1 and CDR2 are MRHNA and SNTAGT. The CDR3 sequence is 14 residues long.

CDR3 sequence reads: CASSVTGENTEAFF. The DNA for the CDR3 is TGTGCCAGCAGCGTGACAGGGGAGAACACTGAAGCTTTCTTT. The chain combines TRBV9 with TRBJ1-1; 8 nucleotides match TRBD1. V was pared by 2 bases and J by 1 base, with 1 base of the junction left unmatched. CDR3 size: 14 residues. CDR1 is SGDLS and CDR2 is YYNGEE in the germline V gene.

The DNA of the CDR3 is TGTGCCAGTAATCATCAGGGCAATCAGCCCCAGCATTTT. Protein: CASNHQGNQPQHF. The J gene is TRBJ1-5, the V gene TRBV19; no clear D. The germline V and J ends were trimmed by 7 bases and 2 bases, with 9 bases remaining between them. The CDR3 extends over 13 amino acids. Germline V gene data show CDR1 as LNHDA and CDR2 as SQIVND (reference sequence).

This rearrangement joins TRBV28 to TRBJ2-5; TRBD1 agrees at 8 bases. The CDR3 extends over 15 amino acids. Germline trimming cut 3 bases from V and 5 bases from J; bases unmatched to any gene: 8. From germline, CDR1 is MDHEN and CDR2 SYDVKM. The CDR3 loop reads CASSLPTGDTETQYF. In DNA form, the CDR3 reads TGTGCCAGCAGTTTGCCGACAGGGGACACTGAGACCCAGTACTTC.

Comments on this clone: This sample also contains other DNA sequences that code for the same CDR3. The rearrangement links TRBV6-5 to TRBJ1-1, with unresolved D. The germline V gene has CDR1 MNHEY and CDR2 SVGAGI. Trimming took 2 bases from V and 1 from J, leaving 5 bases between them. This CDR3 contains 13 residues. The CDR3, as DNA: TGTGCCAGCAGTTACGGAGGGAACACTGAAGCTTTCTTT. It encodes CASSYGGNTEAFF.

This chain joins TRBV13 and TRBJ2-7; perhaps TRBD1 as D (6 bases). This CDR3 has 15 residues. The germline V gene has CDR1 PRHDT and CDR2 FYEKMQ (reference sequence). V was trimmed by 5 bases and J by 4 bases, leaving 18 bases between them. In DNA form, the CDR3 reads TGTGCCAGCAGCCAATTTTCCGACAGGTCGTACGAGCAGTACGTC. Translation gives CASSQFSDRSYEQYV.

This chain uses TRBV7-9 with TRBJ2-1; 7 bases agree with TRBD2. The CDR3 sequence is 16 residues long. Per the germline V gene, CDR1 is SEHNR and CDR2 is FQNEAQ (reference sequence). Losses at the gene ends were 5 bases for V and 5 bases for J; bases not matched to a gene: 12. CDR3 region: CASSHWSGLTNNEQFF. In DNA form, the CDR3 reads TGTGCCAGCAGCCATTGGTCGGGACTAACTAACAATGAGCAGTTCTTC.

The chain is built from TRBV27 and TRBJ1-6; D unclear. From germline, CDR1 is MNHEY and CDR2 SMNVEV (reference sequence). Trimming shortened V by 8 bases and J by 9 bases, and 17 bases separated the two germline ends. The CDR3 sequence is 14 residues long. DNA for the CDR3: TGTGCCAGCGGACTAGCCCTACCTTCTTCACCCCTCCACTTT. It translates to CASGLALPSSPLHF.

This chain's CDR3 is CASSQVQGTANTEAFF. CDR3 bases: TGCGCCAGCAGCCAAGTCCAAGGGACTGCGAACACTGAAGCTTTCTTT. The chain recombines TRBV4-1 with TRBJ1-1; possibly TRBD1 for D (5 bases). Trimming took 1 base from V and 1 from J, leaving 13 bases between them. Looked up from germline, CDR1 is MGHRA and CDR2 is YSYEKL. The CDR3 runs 16 residues.

The chain couples TRBV23-1 to TRBJ2-2; 8 bases are shared with TRBD1. TRBV23-1 belongs to the ORF category, with a function that is uncertain. The CDR3 runs to 16 residues. The junction had 10 bases not matched to a gene; V was cut back by 7 bases and J by 3 bases. For the CDR3, the DNA is TGCGCCAGCAATATTTCGGACAGGGTCGACACCGGGGAGCTGTTTTTT. It specifies CASNISDRVDTGELFF.